The next 9 T cell receptor beta chains were all read from a single sample in a study of blood T cells in healthy people across ages. The use of a sample-barcoded 5' primer and a J-beta primer mix characterized a second PCR of roughly 6 to 11 cycles. TCRdb analysed the 5' RACE reads with MiXCR anew, one entry per CDR3 protein. The table lists 1.5 million to 2 million distinct CDR3 sequences, about 39% of them singletons. Sequenced: blood. The receptors originated from a human donor in good health.

This clonotype showed up just once. The V and J genes are TRBV12-3 or TRBV12-4 and TRBJ2-1; 8 nucleotides agree with TRBD2. V shed 10 bases, J shed 7 bases, and the junction held 9 bases outside the gene matches. The CDR3 consists of 13 residues. The CDR3 reads CATKGGGRNEQFF. The CDR3 DNA is TGTGCCACCAAGGGCGGGGGGAGGAATGAGCAGTTCTTC.

DNA for the CDR3: TGTGCCAGCACATATGGGACTGAAGAAGCTTTCTTT. This encodes CASTYGTEEAFF. This sequence joins TRBV7-9 and TRBJ1-1; a possible D gene is TRBD1 (5 bases). V was shortened by 7 bases and J by 8 bases, with 14 bases between the two germline ends. This CDR3 contains 12 residues. Germline CDR1 SEHNR, CDR2 FQNEAQ (reference sequence).

The V call is TRBV6-2 or TRBV6-3, the J call TRBJ2-1; TRBD1 matches 7 bases. Trimming at V came to 4 bases and at J to 12 bases, leaving 12 bases not matched to a gene. This CDR3 spans 14 amino acids. Germline V lookup: CDR1 MNHEY, CDR2 SVGEGT. CDR3 DNA sequence: TGTGCCAGCAGTTCAACTACAGGGGTTTCATGGCAGTTCTTC. Encoded protein: CASSSTTGVSWQFF.

The chain recombines TRBV20-1 with TRBJ2-7; TRBD1 agrees at 8 bases. The germline V gene encodes CDR1 DFQATT and CDR2 SNEGSKA (reference sequence). CDR3 length: 13 residues. V gave up 4 bases and J gave up 3 bases; unmatched junction bases: 5. CDR3 DNA: TGCAGTGCTACGCAGGGGGCACACTACGAGCAGTACTTC. Translating gives CSATQGAHYEQYF.

CDR3 amino acids: CASATPRGMAYF. The CDR3 bases are TGTGCCAGCGCCACCCCGAGGGGGATGGCGTACTTC. The chain is built from TRBV12-3 or TRBV12-4 and TRBJ2-7; the D gene is possibly TRBD1 (6 bases). Trimming cost V 8 bases and J 12 bases, with 20 bases left between them. The CDR3 sequence is 12 residues long.

V gene TRBV7-9 combines with J gene TRBJ2-5, with TRBD1 as a possible D gene (5 bases). Germline V CDR1 and CDR2: SEHNR, FQNEAQ (reference sequence). This CDR3 spans 11 amino acids. Trimming stripped 5 bases from V and 11 bases from J, with 12 bases between. Here the CDR3 reads CASSPVQEQYF. Here the CDR3 DNA reads TGTGCCAGCAGCCCCGTACAGGAGCAGTACTTC.

This clonotype was counted only a few times. The chain uses TRBV6-5 and TRBJ2-3, with 8 positions matching TRBD2. The length of the CDR3 is 18 residues. Unmatched junction bases numbered 13, after V lost 2 bases and J lost 3 bases. Germline CDR1 MNHEY, CDR2 SVGAGI. As DNA, the CDR3 is TGTGCCAGCAGTTACCAGTTTGGGGTTGCGGGGGGAACAGATACGCAGTATTTT. As protein: CASSYQFGVAGGTDTQYF.

This clonotype was recorded only once. The V and J genes are TRBV7-2 and TRBJ1-1; D remains unclear. The CDR3 covers 13 residues. Germline values: CDR1 SGHTA, CDR2 FQGNSA. Trimming cost V 5 bases and J 5 bases, with 12 bases left between them. In DNA, the CDR3 is TGTGCCAGCAGCCCCCGCCGGGAGACTGAAGCTTTCTTT. The encoded protein is CASSPRRETEAFF.

V and J are TRBV5-1 and TRBJ2-7, with 8 bases that match TRBD1. Losses at the gene ends were 6 bases for V and 0 bases for J; bases not matched to a gene: 8. This CDR3 region has 15 residues. Per the germline V gene, CDR1 is SGHRS and CDR2 is YFSETQ. CDR3 coding DNA: TGCGCCAGCAACACCGGGACAGGAAGCTCCTACGAGCAGTACTTC. It translates to CASNTGTGSSYEQYF.